This entry lists 24 T cell receptor beta chains sequenced from one sample in a study. Via MiXCR, TCRdb re-called the RT-PCR reads, giving one row per CDR3 protein. The sample includes about 700,000 distinct CDR3 sequences, 13% to 15% of them seen just once. The sample taken for sequencing was memory CD4+ T cells from blood. All receptors come from a female donor in good health, serving as a healthy control.

This clonotype was recorded at least ten times. The chain couples TRBV20-1 to TRBJ2-1, with 8 nucleotides matching TRBD2. After removal of 2 bases from V and 4 bases from J, the junction contained 10 bases not matched to a gene. The V gene's germline CDR1 is DFQATT and CDR2 SNEGSKA (reference sequence). The CDR3 covers 16 residues. Here the CDR3 reads CSARRAAAGEYNEQFF. CDR3 nucleotides: TGCAGTGCTAGAAGGGCGGCAGCGGGGGAGTACAATGAGCAGTTCTTC.

This clonotype was counted between two and nine times. The chain is built from TRBV4-1 and TRBJ2-1, with TRBD2 as a possible D gene (6 bases). Trimming took 1 base from V and 8 from J, leaving 18 bases between them. The germline gives CDR1 MGHRA, CDR2 YSYEKL. CDR3 length: 16 amino acids. CDR3 coding DNA: TGCGCCAGCAGCCAAGGCACTAGCCGCCCGACAGATGAGCAGTTCTTC. Protein sequence: CASSQGTSRPTDEQFF.

In this sample, this clonotype turned up many times. The J gene is TRBJ2-5, the V gene TRBV29-1; D remains unclear. Trimming left V 6 bases short and J 4 bases short, with 18 bases between. CDR1 and CDR2 from the germline V gene are SQVTM and ANQGSEA. The length of the CDR3 is 14 residues. The CDR3 here is CSVVPSYQGETQYF. CDR3 sequence (DNA): TGCAGCGTCGTCCCGAGCTACCAAGGAGAGACCCAGTACTTC.

J is TRBJ2-7 and V is TRBV7-2, with D perhaps TRBD2 (7 bases). Germline values: CDR1 SGHTA, CDR2 FQGNSA. V was clipped by 2 bases and J by 5 bases, with 16 bases between them. This CDR3 spans 15 amino acids. Here the CDR3 DNA reads TGTGCCAGCAGCTTACATGGGGGGGCCGGGGACGAGCAGTACTTC. It codes for CASSLHGGAGDEQYF.

There are many counts of this clonotype. The V and J genes are TRBV6-6 and TRBJ1-1; D remains unclear. Trimming cost V 2 bases and J 4 bases, with 11 bases left between them. Germline values: CDR1 MNHNY, CDR2 SVGAGI (reference sequence). There are 14 residues in the CDR3. CDR3 residues: CASSYVDYPTEAFF. The CDR3 bases are TGTGCCAGCAGTTACGTGGATTACCCCACTGAAGCTTTCTTT.

In this sample, this clonotype turned up a few times. CDR3: CASSSNLGQGGYGYTF. The CDR3 DNA follows: TGTGCCAGCAGCTCGAACCTGGGACAGGGCGGCTATGGCTACACCTTC. The V call is TRBV7-2, the J call TRBJ1-2, with 9 bases matching TRBD1. Germline V gene sequence: CDR1 SGHTA, CDR2 FQGNSA. This CDR3 contains 16 residues. V lost 4 bases to trimming and J lost 4 bases; unmatched junction nucleotides: 10.

This clonotype was observed at least ten times. The V call is TRBV6-5, the J call TRBJ1-2; D gene uncertain. The V gene lost 6 bases and the J gene lost 3 bases, with 11 bases spanning the gap. The length of the CDR3 is 13 residues. CDR1 MNHEY and CDR2 SVGAGI come from the germline V gene. DNA of the CDR3: TGTGCCAGCAGGGCGAAAGGGTACTATGGCTACACCTTC. This sequence encodes CASRAKGYYGYTF.

This clonotype was seen ten or more times. This sequence joins TRBV10-3 and TRBJ1-2, with D unclear. CDR1 is ENHRY and CDR2 is SYGVKD in the germline V gene. The CDR3 extends over 13 amino acids. V lost 6 bases and J lost 8, with 16 bases in between. The CDR3 DNA reads as TGTGCCATCAGCGGACGGCAGGAAGAGGGCTACACCTTC. This sequence encodes CAISGRQEEGYTF.

The chain has TRBV11-2 and TRBJ2-5; D ambiguous. Germline V lookup: CDR1 SGHAT, CDR2 FQNNGV. Trimming took 4 bases from V and 7 from J, leaving 10 bases between them. The CDR3 sequence is 12 residues long. In nucleotides, the CDR3 is TGTGCCAGCAGCTATTCCATGGGGACCCAGTACTTC. It specifies CASSYSMGTQYF.

This clonotype turned up a few times. The chain uses TRBV12-3 or TRBV12-4 and TRBJ1-2; D is unresolved. With 2 bases removed from V and 4 bases from J, the gap between germline ends came to 8 bases. The CDR3 has 13 residues. The CDR3 coding sequence is TGTGCCAGCAGTTTAAGGACGGTCTATGGCTACACCTTC. Translation gives CASSLRTVYGYTF.

This clonotype was recorded at least ten times. The chain has TRBV20-1 and TRBJ1-1; 8 nucleotides match TRBD1. V trimming: 7 bases; J trimming: 9 bases; junction bases outside the gene matches: 10. The CDR3 sequence is 12 residues long. CDR1 and CDR2 (germline): DFQATT, SNEGSKA (reference sequence). This CDR3 is CSVRDRGGKAFF. Written as DNA, the CDR3 is TGCAGTGTTCGTGACAGGGGAGGGAAAGCTTTCTTT.

This clonotype was counted at least ten times. This sequence joins TRBV12-3 or TRBV12-4 and TRBJ2-3; 7 bases are a match to TRBD2. V shed 6 bases, J shed 6 bases, and the junction held 12 bases outside the gene matches. CDR3 size: 15 residues. DNA of the CDR3: TGTGCCAGCAGCTCCAGGGCGGGAGTCGATGATACGCAGTATTTT. Translation gives CASSSRAGVDDTQYF.

The chain joins TRBV24-1 to TRBJ1-4; D is unresolved. Trimming cost V 9 bases and J 3 bases, with 10 bases left between them. Germline lookup yields CDR1 KGHDR and CDR2 SFDVKD. This CDR3 has 13 amino acids. This CDR3 is CATARSANEKLFF. CDR3 DNA sequence: TGTGCCACCGCCCGGTCGGCTAATGAAAAACTGTTTTTT.

This clonotype was detected only a few times. This chain links TRBV2 with TRBJ2-5; 7 bases are a match to TRBD1. Losses at the gene ends were 5 bases for V and 5 bases for J; bases not matched to a gene: 5. Germline CDR1 reads SNHLY; CDR2 reads FYNNEI. There are 13 residues in the CDR3. The DNA for the CDR3 is TGTGCCAGCAGTTCAGACAGGGCGGAGACCCAGTACTTC. Translated, it gives CASSSDRAETQYF.

About this clonotype: Germline and junction disagree at one end, which may indicate a read error. V and J are TRBV25-1 and TRBJ1-1; no definite D call. This CDR3 comprises 14 residues. Per germline, CDR1 MGHDK and CDR2 SYGVNS. The CDR3 DNA reads TGTGCCAGAAGTGATAAGACACTATACACTGAAGCTTTCTTT. Encoded protein: CARSDKTLYTEAFF. Using reference TRBV25-1 and TRBJ1-1 for the parts outside the CDR3, the full variable domain is EADIYQTPRYLVIGTGKKITLECSQTMGHDKMYWYQQDPGMELHLIHYSYGVNSTEKGDLSSESTVSRIRTEHFPLTLESARPSHTSQYLCARSDKTLYTEAFFGQGTRLTVV.

The chain is built from TRBV12-3 or TRBV12-4 and TRBJ1-5; the D gene is possibly TRBD1 (6 bases). Trimming removed 3 bases from V and 6 bases from J, with 12 bases in between. This CDR3 has 14 amino acids. The CDR3 sequence: CASSFAGGAQPQHF. Here the CDR3 DNA reads TGTGCCAGCAGTTTCGCGGGGGGCGCTCAGCCCCAGCATTTT.

The V call is TRBV7-9, the J call TRBJ1-2; TRBD1 is a possible D gene (6 bases). Germline V gene data show CDR1 as SEHNR and CDR2 as FQNEAQ (reference sequence). V lost 1 base and J 2 bases, leaving 14 bases between the germline ends. This CDR3 region has 16 residues. DNA for the CDR3: TGTGCCAGCAGCTTAGAAACGGGGGGCCCCAACTATGGCTACACCTTC. Translated: CASSLETGGPNYGYTF.

V and J are TRBV6-6 and TRBJ2-1; D is possibly TRBD1 or TRBD2 (5 bases each). Trimming took off 1 base at V and 2 bases at J, with 12 bases between the two ends. Germline V gene sequence: CDR1 MNHNY, CDR2 SVGAGI (reference sequence). This CDR3 spans 16 amino acids. The CDR3 spells CASSYYDSGAYNEQFF. CDR3 nucleotides: TGTGCCAGCAGTTACTATGACAGCGGAGCCTACAATGAGCAGTTCTTC.

This clonotype was picked up a small number of times. The V gene is TRBV5-4, the J gene TRBJ2-7, with 9 positions matching TRBD2. The trim removed 4 bases at V and 0 bases at J, leaving 5 bases unmatched. This CDR3 region has 15 residues. Germline V gene sequence: CDR1 SGHNT, CDR2 YYREEE (reference sequence). The CDR3 sequence: CASSVTSGYSYEQYF. In DNA, the CDR3 is TGTGCCAGCAGCGTAACTAGCGGGTACTCCTACGAGCAGTACTTC.

The genes are TRBV27 and TRBJ2-2; unclear D gene. Germline V gene lookup returns CDR1 MNHEY and CDR2 SMNVEV (reference sequence). CDR3 length equals 13 residues. V was trimmed by 8 bases and J by 1 base, leaving 8 bases between them. The CDR3 DNA sequence: TGTGCCAGCGGCCCCCAGAACACCGGGGAGCTGTTTTTT. It is translated as CASGPQNTGELFF.

Turning to this clonotype: A much bigger clone sits one base away, suggesting this may be a read error. The rearrangement joins TRBV29-1 to TRBJ2-5; either TRBD1 or TRBD2 may fit D (5 bases each). From germline, CDR1 is SQVTM and CDR2 ANQGSEA. V was shortened by 7 bases and J by 1 base, with 13 bases between the two germline ends. CDR3 length: 13 residues. As DNA, the CDR3 is TGCAGCGCAACGGGGCAATTCCAAGAGACCCAGTACTTC. Translated: CSATGQFQETQYF.

This clonotype occurred a few times. The rearrangement uses TRBV20-1 and TRBJ1-2; 7 bases match TRBD1. CDR3 length equals 12 residues. Germline V gene data show CDR1 as DFQATT and CDR2 as SNEGSKA (reference sequence). V trimming: 4 bases; J trimming: 4 bases; junction bases outside the gene matches: 3. The CDR3 sequence is CSAMRQGYGYTF. The CDR3 region has the DNA TGCAGTGCTATGAGACAGGGCTATGGCTACACCTTC.

V gene TRBV20-1 combines with J gene TRBJ2-1, with D unclear. CDR3 length equals 13 residues. Germline V gene data show CDR1 as DFQATT and CDR2 as SNEGSKA (reference sequence). V gave up 6 bases and J gave up 9 bases, with 18 bases separating them. The CDR3 loop reads CSATRPQSPEQFF. CDR3 nucleotide sequence: TGCAGTGCCACCCGCCCTCAGAGTCCTGAGCAGTTCTTC.

This clonotype occurred a few times. The chain has TRBV7-2 and TRBJ1-6; 8 nucleotides line up with TRBD1. V was pared by 3 bases and J by 8 bases, with 3 bases of the junction left unmatched. This CDR3 comprises 14 residues. Looked up from germline, CDR1 is SGHTA and CDR2 is FQGNSA. DNA of the CDR3: TGTGCCAGCAGCTTGACAGGGGTGGATTCACCCCTCCACTTT. Its protein product is CASSLTGVDSPLHF.